Each of the 2 T cell receptor beta chains below was sequenced from the same sample in a study of metastatic and nonmetastatic thyroid tumors. Thyroid surgery was preceded by no treatment in any patient. TCRdb re-analyzed the PCR reads using MiXCR. The sample carries tens of thousands of clones, about 25% recorded once. The sequenced sample was blood. The origin of the receptors is a male donor with papillary thyroid cancer or a benign thyroid nodule (not recorded which). Some clones in this sample may be carry-over from other donors' samples.

The V call is TRBV20-1, the J call TRBJ2-7, with 10 nucleotides matching TRBD2. CDR3 size: 14 residues. Germline V lookup: CDR1 DFQATT, CDR2 SNEGSKA (reference sequence). J gave up 3 bases and V 1 base, and 3 bases lay outside the gene matches. This CDR3 is CSARGTSGLYEQYF. CDR3 coding DNA: TGCAGTGCTAGAGGGACTAGCGGTCTCTACGAGCAGTACTTC.

This clone is judged medium-sized. V gene TRBV30 combines with J gene TRBJ1-5; D is unclear. This CDR3 region has 14 residues. V gave up 2 bases and J gave up 1 base, with 9 bases separating them. Germline CDR1 is GTSNPN and CDR2 is SVGIG (reference sequence). The CDR3 bases are TGTGCCTGGAGTAAGGAGGGAAGCAATCAGCCCCAGCATTTT. Translating gives CAWSKEGSNQPQHF.